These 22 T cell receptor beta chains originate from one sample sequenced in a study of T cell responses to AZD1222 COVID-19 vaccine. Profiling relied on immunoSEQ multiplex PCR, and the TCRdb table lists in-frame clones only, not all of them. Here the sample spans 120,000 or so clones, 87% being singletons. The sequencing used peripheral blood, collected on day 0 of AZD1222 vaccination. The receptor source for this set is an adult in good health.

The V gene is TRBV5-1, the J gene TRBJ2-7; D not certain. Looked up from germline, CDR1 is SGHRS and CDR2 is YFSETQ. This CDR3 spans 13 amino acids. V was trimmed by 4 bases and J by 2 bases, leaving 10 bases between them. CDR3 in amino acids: CASSRSDTYEQYF. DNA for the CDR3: TGCGCCAGCAGCCGGTCGGATACCTACGAGCAGTACTTC.

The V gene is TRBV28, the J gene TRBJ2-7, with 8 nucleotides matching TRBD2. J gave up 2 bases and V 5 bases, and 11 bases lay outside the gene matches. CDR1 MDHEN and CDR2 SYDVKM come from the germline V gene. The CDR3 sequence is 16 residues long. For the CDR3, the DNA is TGTGCCAGCAGTGTAACCGGGACTAGGGCCCCCTACGAGCAGTACTTC. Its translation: CASSVTGTRAPYEQYF.

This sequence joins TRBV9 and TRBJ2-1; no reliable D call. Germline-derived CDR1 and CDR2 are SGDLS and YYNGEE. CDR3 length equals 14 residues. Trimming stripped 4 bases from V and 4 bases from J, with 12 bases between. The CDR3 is CASSPLDGYNEQFF. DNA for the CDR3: TGTGCCAGCAGCCCTTTGGACGGTTACAATGAGCAGTTCTTC.

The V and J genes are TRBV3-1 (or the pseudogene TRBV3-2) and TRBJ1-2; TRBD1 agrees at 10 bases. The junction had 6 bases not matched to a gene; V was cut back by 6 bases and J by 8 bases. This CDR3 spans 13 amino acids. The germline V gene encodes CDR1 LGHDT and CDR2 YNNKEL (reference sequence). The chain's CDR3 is CASRNGQGEGYTF. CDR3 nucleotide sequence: TGTGCCAGCAGAAACGGACAGGGGGAAGGCTACACCTTC.

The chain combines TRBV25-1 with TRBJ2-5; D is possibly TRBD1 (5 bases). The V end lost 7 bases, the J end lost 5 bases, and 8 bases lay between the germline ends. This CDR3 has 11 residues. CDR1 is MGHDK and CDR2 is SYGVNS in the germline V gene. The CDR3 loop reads CASTWGETQYF. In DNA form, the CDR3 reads TGTGCCAGCACCTGGGGCGAGACCCAGTACTTC.

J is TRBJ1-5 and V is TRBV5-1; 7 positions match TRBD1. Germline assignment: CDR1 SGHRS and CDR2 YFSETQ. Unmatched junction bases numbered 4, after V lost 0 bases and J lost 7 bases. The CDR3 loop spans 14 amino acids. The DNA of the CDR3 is TGCGCCAGCAGCTTGGGGGCAGGGGGGCAGCCCCAGCATTTT. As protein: CASSLGAGGQPQHF.

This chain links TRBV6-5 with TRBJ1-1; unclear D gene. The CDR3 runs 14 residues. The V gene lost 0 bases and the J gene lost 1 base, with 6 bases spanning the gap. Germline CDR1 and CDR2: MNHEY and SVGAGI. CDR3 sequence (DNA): TGTGCCAGCAGTTACTCGAACAAGAACACTGAAGCTTTCTTT. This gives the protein CASSYSNKNTEAFF.

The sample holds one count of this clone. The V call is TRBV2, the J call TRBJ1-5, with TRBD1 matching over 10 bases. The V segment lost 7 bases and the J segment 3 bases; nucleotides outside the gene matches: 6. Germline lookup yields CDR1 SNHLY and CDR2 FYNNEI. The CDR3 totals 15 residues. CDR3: CASKPTGGINQPQHF. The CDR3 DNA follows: TGTGCCAGCAAACCGACAGGGGGCATCAATCAGCCCCAGCATTTT.

For the CDR3, the DNA is TGTGCCACCAGCACAGGGGGCGGGGGGGCGAACACTGAAGCTTTCTTT. This encodes CATSTGGGGANTEAFF. The gene calls are TRBV15 and TRBJ1-1; 8 nucleotides align to TRBD1. CDR3 length: 16 residues. CDR1 is LNHNV and CDR2 is YYDKDF in the germline V gene (reference sequence). The V gene end was trimmed by 4 bases and the J gene end by 1 base; junction bases not matched to a gene: 8. The full variable domain, its missing parts supplied by reference TRBV15 and TRBJ1-1, is DAMVIQNPRYQVTQFGKPVTLSCSQTLNHNVMYWYQQKSSQAPKLLFHYYDKDFNNEADTPDNFQSRRPNTSFCFLDIRSPGLGDTAMYLCATSTGGGGANTEAFFGQGTRLTVV.

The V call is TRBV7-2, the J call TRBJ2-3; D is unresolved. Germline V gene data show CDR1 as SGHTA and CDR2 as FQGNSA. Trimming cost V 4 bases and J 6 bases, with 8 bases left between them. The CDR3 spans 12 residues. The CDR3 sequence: CASSSRWDTQYF. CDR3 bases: TGTGCCAGCAGCTCCCGTTGGGATACGCAGTATTTT.

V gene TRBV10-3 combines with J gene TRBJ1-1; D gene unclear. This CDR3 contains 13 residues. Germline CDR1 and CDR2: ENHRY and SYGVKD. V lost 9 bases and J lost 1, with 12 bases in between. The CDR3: CAITDLPNTEAFF. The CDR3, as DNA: TGTGCCATTACGGACCTTCCGAACACTGAAGCTTTCTTT.

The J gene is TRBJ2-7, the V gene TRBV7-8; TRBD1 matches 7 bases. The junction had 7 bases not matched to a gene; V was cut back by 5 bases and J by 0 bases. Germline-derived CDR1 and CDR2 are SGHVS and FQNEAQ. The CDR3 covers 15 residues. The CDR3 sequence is CASSQSGQDSYEQYF. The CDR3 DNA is TGTGCCAGCAGCCAATCCGGACAGGACTCCTACGAGCAGTACTTC.

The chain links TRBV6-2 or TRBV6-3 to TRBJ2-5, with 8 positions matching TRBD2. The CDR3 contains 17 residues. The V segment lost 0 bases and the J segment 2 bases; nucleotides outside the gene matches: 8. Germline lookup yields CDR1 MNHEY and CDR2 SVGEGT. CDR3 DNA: TGTGCCAGCAGTTACTCGATCCGGGGGGGGCGGCAAGAGACCCAGTACTTC. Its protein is CASSYSIRGGRQETQYF.

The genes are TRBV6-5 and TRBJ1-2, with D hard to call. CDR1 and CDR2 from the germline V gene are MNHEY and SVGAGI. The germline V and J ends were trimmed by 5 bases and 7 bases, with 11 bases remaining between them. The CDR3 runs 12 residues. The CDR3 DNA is TGTGCCAGCAGTACAGATAAAGGTGGCTACACCTTC. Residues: CASSTDKGGYTF.

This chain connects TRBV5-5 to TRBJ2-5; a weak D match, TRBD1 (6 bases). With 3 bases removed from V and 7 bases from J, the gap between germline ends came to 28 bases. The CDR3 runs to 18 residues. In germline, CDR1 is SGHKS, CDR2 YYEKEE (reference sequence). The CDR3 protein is CASSSPQPRTQGLVTQYF. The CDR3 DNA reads TGTGCCAGCAGCTCCCCCCAGCCGAGGACACAGGGCCTAGTGACCCAGTACTTC.

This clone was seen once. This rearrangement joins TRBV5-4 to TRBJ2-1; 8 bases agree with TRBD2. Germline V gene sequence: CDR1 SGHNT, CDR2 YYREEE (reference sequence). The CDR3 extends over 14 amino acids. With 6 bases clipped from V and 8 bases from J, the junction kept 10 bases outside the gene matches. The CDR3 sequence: CASKFRAGGDEQFF. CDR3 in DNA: TGTGCCAGCAAGTTTAGGGCGGGGGGTGATGAGCAGTTCTTC.

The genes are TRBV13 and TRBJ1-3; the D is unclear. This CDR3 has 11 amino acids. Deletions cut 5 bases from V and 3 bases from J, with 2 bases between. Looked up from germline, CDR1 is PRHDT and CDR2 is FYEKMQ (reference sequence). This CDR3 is CASSHGNTIYF. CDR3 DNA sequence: TGTGCCAGCAGCCATGGAAACACCATATATTTT.

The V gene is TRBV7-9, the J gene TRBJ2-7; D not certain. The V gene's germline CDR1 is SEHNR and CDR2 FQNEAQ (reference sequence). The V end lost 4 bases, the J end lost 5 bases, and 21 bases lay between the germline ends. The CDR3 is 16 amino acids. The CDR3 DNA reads TGTGCCAGCAGCTCCTCGCGTGGGCCACCTCCCCACGAGCAGTACTTC. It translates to CASSSSRGPPPHEQYF.

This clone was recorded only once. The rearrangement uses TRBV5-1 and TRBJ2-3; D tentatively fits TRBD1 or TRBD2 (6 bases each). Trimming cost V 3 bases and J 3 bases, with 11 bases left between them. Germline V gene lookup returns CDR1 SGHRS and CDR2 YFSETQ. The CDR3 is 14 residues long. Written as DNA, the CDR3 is TGCGCCAGCAGCTCGGGGGCCACAACAGATACGCAGTATTTT. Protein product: CASSSGATTDTQYF. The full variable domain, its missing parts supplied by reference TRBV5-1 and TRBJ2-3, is KAGVTQTPRYLIKTRGQQVTLSCSPISGHRSVSWYQQTPGQGLQFLFEYFSETQRNKGNFPGRFSGRQFSNSRSEMNVSTLELGDSALYLCASSSGATTDTQYFGPGTRLTVL.

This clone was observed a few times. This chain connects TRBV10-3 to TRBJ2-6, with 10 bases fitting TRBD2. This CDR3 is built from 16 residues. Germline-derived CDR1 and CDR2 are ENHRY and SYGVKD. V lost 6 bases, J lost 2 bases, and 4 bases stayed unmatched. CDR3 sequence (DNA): TGTGCCATCAGGCCGGGACTAGCGCCTGGGGCCAACGTCCTGACTTTC. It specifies CAIRPGLAPGANVLTF.

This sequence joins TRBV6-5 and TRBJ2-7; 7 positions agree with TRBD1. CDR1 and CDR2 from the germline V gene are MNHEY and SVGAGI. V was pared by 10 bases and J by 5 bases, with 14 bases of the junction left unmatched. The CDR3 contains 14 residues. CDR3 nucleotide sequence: TGTGCCACCACGAGGGGGCCGCCTAGGAACGAGCAGTACTTC. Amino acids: CATTRGPPRNEQYF.

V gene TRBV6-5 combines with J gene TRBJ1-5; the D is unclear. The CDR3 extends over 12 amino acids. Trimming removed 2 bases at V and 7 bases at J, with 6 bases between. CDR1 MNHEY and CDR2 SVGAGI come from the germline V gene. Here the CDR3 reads CASSYPGQPQHF. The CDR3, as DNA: TGTGCCAGCAGTTACCCGGGGCAGCCCCAGCATTTT.